Included here is one T cell receptor (beta chain) sequence, with context. This sample was included in a study of blood T cell repertoires in COVID-19. At the level of the study: Samples came from the United States, Italy and Spain, spanning acute and convalescent COVID-19. T cells, B-cell-depleted T cells, or PBMCs supplied cDNA or gDNA.

Methods used by the authors: Amplification of reference gene primers was used by the study to estimate nucleated cell counts. The protocol was immunoSEQ multiplex PCR, while the TCRdb copy is restricted to in-frame clones and leaves out a portion. V, J and clone size were drawn from that table, and D and trimming were deduced from the DNA. The sample holds about 160,000 clones, about nine tenths seen once. V shed 3 bases and J shed 4 bases, with 4 bases lying between them. The germline V gene has CDR1 SEHNR and CDR2 FQNEAQ (reference sequence). The CDR3 runs 12 residues. Source material: peripheral blood. This sequence was found in a woman in her 70s with acute or convalescent COVID-19. This chain uses TRBV7-9 with TRBJ1-5, with unresolved D. The CDR3 DNA is TGTGCCAGCAGCTTCCATAATCAGCCCCAGCATTTT. It specifies CASSFHNQPQHF.